The 11 T cell receptor beta chains below all came from one sample that was sequenced in a study of shared clonotypes between healthy human individuals. Naive CD8 populations comprised CD45RO-negative cells positively selected for CCR7, excluding terminally differentiated effector memory CD45RA+ cells. The protocol was immunoSEQ multiplex PCR, while the TCRdb copy is restricted to in-frame clones and leaves out a portion. The repertoire holds 2 million to 2.5 million clones, with about 95% as singletons. Sequencing was done on a sample of naive CD8+ T cells sorted from blood. Receptor source: a man between 18 and 29 years old in good health.

This clone was detected only once. The V gene is TRBV28, the J gene TRBJ2-5; no clear D gene. Germline V gene data show CDR1 as MDHEN and CDR2 as SYDVKM. Trimming cost V 5 bases and J 7 bases, with 14 bases left between them. There are 13 residues in the CDR3. The CDR3 DNA reads as TGTGCCAGCAGTATTCGGGTTGACGGGACCCAGTACTTC. It encodes CASSIRVDGTQYF. The variable domain in full, completed from reference TRBV28 and TRBJ2-5, reads DVKVTQSSRYLVKRTGEKVFLECVQDMDHENMFWYRQDPGLGLRLIYFSYDVKMKEKGDIPEGYSVSREKKERFSLILESASTNQTSMYLCASSIRVDGTQYFGPGTRLLVL.

The chain joins TRBV4-3 to TRBJ1-2, with 7 bases lining up with TRBD1. V lost 4 bases to trimming and J lost 8 bases; unmatched junction nucleotides: 13. There are 15 residues in the CDR3. Per germline, CDR1 LGHNA and CDR2 YSLEER. The CDR3 nucleotides read TGCGCCAGCAGCCGAGATCTGTTAGGGGGCGGAGGCTACACCTTC. This codes for CASSRDLLGGGGYTF.

Regarding this clone: The sample contains more than one DNA sequence encoding this CDR3. The V gene is TRBV15, the J gene TRBJ1-5; D may be TRBD1 (6 bases). The CDR3 has 15 residues. The germline V gene has CDR1 LNHNV and CDR2 YYDKDF (reference sequence). Trimming left V 3 bases short and J 0 bases short, with 9 bases between. In DNA form, the CDR3 reads TGTGCCACCAGCAGCGGGACAACTAGCAATCAGCCCCAGCATTTT. It codes for CATSSGTTSNQPQHF.

The chain employs TRBV5-6 and TRBJ1-2; TRBD1 might be the D (5 bases). CDR3 length: 17 amino acids. The ends were cut back, 5 bases at V and 3 bases at J, with 23 bases in the middle. CDR1 and CDR2 (germline): SGHDT, YYEEEE. For the CDR3, the DNA is TGTGCCAGCAGTTCAATCCGGACGGGGCAACTGGACTATGGCTACACCTTC. Amino acids: CASSSIRTGQLDYGYTF.

The chain carries TRBV9 and TRBJ2-1, with D unclear. The CDR3 is made up of 15 amino acids. From germline, CDR1 is SGDLS and CDR2 YYNGEE. V lost 4 bases, J lost 2 bases, and 13 bases lay in between. In DNA, the CDR3 is TGTGCCAGCAGCCCGTCGGGTATCCCCTACAATGAGCAGTTCTTC. Its protein is CASSPSGIPYNEQFF.

The chain has TRBV11-3 and TRBJ2-5, with D possibly being TRBD1 or TRBD2 (5 bases each). V lost 5 bases, J lost 2 bases, and 12 bases lay in between. Germline V CDR1 and CDR2: SGHNT, YENEEA. The CDR3 covers 14 residues. Written as DNA, the CDR3 is TGTGCCAGCAGCCAAGACGGGACGCAAGAGACCCAGTACTTC. Encoded protein: CASSQDGTQETQYF.

V usage is TRBV9 and J usage is TRBJ2-1; 7 bases line up with TRBD2. Germline V gene sequence: CDR1 SGDLS, CDR2 YYNGEE. V lost 0 bases to trimming and J lost 0 bases; unmatched junction nucleotides: 6. The CDR3 is 17 amino acids. The CDR3 DNA reads as TGTGCCAGCAGCGTAGCGGCTAGCGGAACCTCCTACAATGAGCAGTTCTTC. Protein product: CASSVAASGTSYNEQFF. The variable domain in full, completed from reference TRBV9 and TRBJ2-1, reads DSGVTQTPKHLITATGQRVTLRCSPRSGDLSVYWYQQSLDQGLQFLIQYYNGEERAKGNILERFSAQQFPDLHSELNLSSLELGDSALYFCASSVAASGTSYNEQFFGPGTRLTVL.

This chain connects TRBV11-2 to TRBJ2-2; tentative D call: TRBD1 (6 bases). V was cut by 5 bases and J by 5 bases, with 18 bases left in between. Germline values: CDR1 SGHAT, CDR2 FQNNGV. The CDR3 is 16 amino acids. The CDR3 reads CASSVLGETGTGELFF. CDR3 bases: TGTGCCAGCAGCGTCCTGGGGGAAACAGGGACCGGGGAGCTGTTTTTT.

This chain connects TRBV7-9 to TRBJ1-6; a weak D match, TRBD1 (5 bases). There are 17 residues in the CDR3. Looked up from germline, CDR1 is SEHNR and CDR2 is FQNEAQ (reference sequence). V was pared by 8 bases and J by 1 base, with 18 bases between. The CDR3 spells CASGLGREGSYNSPLHF. The CDR3 DNA reads TGTGCCAGCGGTCTGGGCAGGGAAGGGTCCTATAATTCACCCCTCCACTTT. Filled out from reference TRBV7-9 and TRBJ1-6, the complete variable domain reads DTGVSQNPRHKITKRGQNVTFRCDPISEHNRLYWYRQTLGQGPEFLTYFQNEAQLEKSRLLSDRFSAERPKGSFSTLEIQRTEQGDSAMYLCASGLGREGSYNSPLHFGNGTRLTVT.

This sequence joins TRBV30 and TRBJ1-2, with TRBD1 matching over 8 bases. Germline lookup yields CDR1 GTSNPN and CDR2 SVGIG (reference sequence). V lost 1 base, J lost 4 bases, and 5 bases stayed unmatched. The CDR3 runs to 14 residues. CDR3 DNA: TGTGCCTGGAGTGCCGGACAGGGTGGCTATGGCTACACCTTC. It codes for CAWSAGQGGYGYTF.

This chain uses TRBV7-3 with TRBJ2-7; possible D gene TRBD1, 5 bases. Germline assignment: CDR1 SGHTA and CDR2 FQGTGA. The CDR3 totals 14 residues. Trimming removed 5 bases at V and 7 bases at J, with 18 bases between. The CDR3 sequence: CASSPGIYSLEQYF. CDR3 in DNA: TGTGCCAGCAGCCCAGGGATTTACAGTCTGGAGCAGTACTTC.